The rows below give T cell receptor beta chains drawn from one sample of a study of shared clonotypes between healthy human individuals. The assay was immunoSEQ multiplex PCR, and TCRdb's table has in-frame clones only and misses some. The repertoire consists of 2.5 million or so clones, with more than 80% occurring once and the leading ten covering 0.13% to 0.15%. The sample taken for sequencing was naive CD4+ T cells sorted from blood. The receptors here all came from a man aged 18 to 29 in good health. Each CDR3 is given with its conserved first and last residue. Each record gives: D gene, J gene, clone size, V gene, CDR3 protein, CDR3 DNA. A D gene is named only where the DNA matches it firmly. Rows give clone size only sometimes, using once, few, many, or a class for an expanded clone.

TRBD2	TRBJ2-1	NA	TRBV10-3	CAIRPSGTSYNEQFF	TGTGCCATCAGGCCGAGCGGGACGAGCTACAATGAGCAGTTCTTC
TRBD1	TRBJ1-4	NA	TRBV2	CASSETGATNEKLFF	TGTGCCAGCAGTGAGACAGGGGCTACTAATGAAAAACTGTTTTTT
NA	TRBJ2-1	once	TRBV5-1	CASSLEGGFYNEQFF	TGCGCCAGCAGCTTGGAGGGGGGCTTTTACAATGAGCAGTTCTTC
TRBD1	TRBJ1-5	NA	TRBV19	CASSVGGTGFNQPQHF	TGTGCCAGTAGTGTAGGGGGGACAGGCTTCAATCAGCCCCAGCATTTT
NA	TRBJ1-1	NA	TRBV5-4	CASSLAQSMNTEAFF	TGTGCCAGCAGCTTGGCCCAGAGCATGAACACTGAAGCTTTCTTT
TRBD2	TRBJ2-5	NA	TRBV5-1	CASTRAGVWAETQYF	TGCGCCAGCACCCGAGCGGGGGTGTGGGCAGAGACCCAGTACTTC
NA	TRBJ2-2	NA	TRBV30	CAWIEGGLGSNTGELFF	TGTGCCTGGATCGAGGGGGGCCTTGGTTCAAACACCGGGGAGCTGTTTTTT
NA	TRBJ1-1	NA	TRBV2	CAGMGEDTEAFF	TGTGCCGGGATGGGGGAGGATACTGAAGCTTTCTTT
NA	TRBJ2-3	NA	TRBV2	CASRTGLTASTDTQYF	TGTGCCAGTCGAACGGGACTTACCGCTAGCACAGATACGCAGTATTTT
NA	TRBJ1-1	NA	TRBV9	CASSVGRRNTEAFF	TGTGCCAGCAGCGTAGGGAGAAGGAACACTGAAGCTTTCTTT
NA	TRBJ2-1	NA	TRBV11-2	CASSSTILYNEQFF	TGTGCCAGCAGCTCAACTATCCTCTACAATGAGCAGTTCTTC
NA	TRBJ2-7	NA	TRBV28	CASSSARQFEANEQYF	TGTGCCAGCAGTTCCGCTCGACAGTTCGAGGCCAACGAGCAGTACTTC
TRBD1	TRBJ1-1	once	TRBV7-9	CASSLGQGAGEAFF	TGTGCCAGCAGCTTAGGACAGGGGGCAGGTGAAGCTTTCTTT
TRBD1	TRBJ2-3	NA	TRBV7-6	CASSTKTGLSTDTQYF	TGTGCCAGCAGCACGAAGACAGGGCTTAGCACAGATACGCAGTATTTT
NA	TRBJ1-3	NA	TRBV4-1	CASSQDRGGRAGNTIYF	TGCGCCAGCAGCCAAGATCGGGGGGGGCGCGCTGGAAACACCATATATTTT
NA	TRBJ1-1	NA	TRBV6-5	CASSRGGNTEAFF	TGTGCCAGCAGTAGAGGGGGGAACACTGAAGCTTTCTTT
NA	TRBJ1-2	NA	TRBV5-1	CASSLGGGTTNYGYTF	TGCGCCAGCAGCTTGGGAGGGGGGACGACGAACTATGGCTACACCTTC
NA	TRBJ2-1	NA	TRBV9	CASSETGHPGSYNEQFF	TGTGCCAGCAGCGAAACGGGACATCCTGGCTCCTACAATGAGCAGTTCTTC
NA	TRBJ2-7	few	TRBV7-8	CASSVDNSYEQYF	TGTGCCAGCAGTGTCGATAACTCCTACGAGCAGTACTTC
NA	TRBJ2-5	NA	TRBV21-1	CASSNRTSGGAVQETQYF	TGTGCCAGCAGCAACCGGACTAGTGGTGGGGCGGTCCAAGAGACCCAGTACTTC
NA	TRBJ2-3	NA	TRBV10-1	CASSESPAATDTQYF	TGCGCCAGCAGTGAGTCTCCGGCGGCCACAGATACGCAGTATTTT
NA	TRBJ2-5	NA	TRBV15	CATSRSKEGETQYF	TGTGCCACCAGCAGGTCAAAAGAAGGAGAGACCCAGTACTTC
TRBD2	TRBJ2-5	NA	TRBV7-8	CASSPPSGGLMETQYF	TGTGCCAGCAGCCCACCCAGCGGGGGTTTAATGGAGACCCAGTACTTC
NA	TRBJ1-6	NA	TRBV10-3	CAISVSRILTSGGDNSPLHF	TGTGCCATCAGTGTGAGTCGTATATTAACTAGCGGGGGTGATAATTCACCCCTCCACTTT
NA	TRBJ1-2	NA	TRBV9	CASSSRSGGGEGYGYTF	TGTGCCAGCAGCTCGCGATCTGGAGGGGGAGAAGGCTATGGCTACACCTTC